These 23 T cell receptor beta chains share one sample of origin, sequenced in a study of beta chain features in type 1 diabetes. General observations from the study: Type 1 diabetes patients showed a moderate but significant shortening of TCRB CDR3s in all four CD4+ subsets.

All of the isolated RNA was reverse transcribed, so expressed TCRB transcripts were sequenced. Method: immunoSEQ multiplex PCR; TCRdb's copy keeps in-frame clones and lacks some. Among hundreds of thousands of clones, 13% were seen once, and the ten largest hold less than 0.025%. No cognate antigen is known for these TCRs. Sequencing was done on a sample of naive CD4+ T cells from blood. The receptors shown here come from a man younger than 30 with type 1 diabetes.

The CDR3 sequence is CSGGGANYEQYF. The CDR3 nucleotides are TGCAGCGGAGGGGGCGCAAACTACGAGCAGTACTTC. This rearrangement joins TRBV29-1 to TRBJ2-7; 7 nucleotides match TRBD1. CDR1 and CDR2 from the germline V gene are SQVTM and ANQGSEA. There are 12 residues in the CDR3. J lost 3 bases, V lost 7 bases, and 6 bases had no gene match.

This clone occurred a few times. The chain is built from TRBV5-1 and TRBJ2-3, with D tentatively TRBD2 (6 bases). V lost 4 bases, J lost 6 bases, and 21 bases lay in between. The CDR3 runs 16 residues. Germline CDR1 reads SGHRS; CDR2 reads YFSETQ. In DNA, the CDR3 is TGCGCCAGCAGCCTCCCCGACGGGAGCCTCGAGGATACGCAGTATTTT. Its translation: CASSLPDGSLEDTQYF.

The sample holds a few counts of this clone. CDR3 region: CASSATGVTGKTGELFF. CDR3 nucleotides: TGTGCCAGCAGCGCAACAGGGGTTACGGGTAAAACCGGGGAGCTGTTTTTT. V is TRBV5-4 and J is TRBJ2-2; 7 positions match TRBD1. Germline CDR1 is SGHNT and CDR2 is YYREEE (reference sequence). The trim removed 4 bases at V and 5 bases at J, leaving 14 bases unmatched. This CDR3 is built from 17 residues.

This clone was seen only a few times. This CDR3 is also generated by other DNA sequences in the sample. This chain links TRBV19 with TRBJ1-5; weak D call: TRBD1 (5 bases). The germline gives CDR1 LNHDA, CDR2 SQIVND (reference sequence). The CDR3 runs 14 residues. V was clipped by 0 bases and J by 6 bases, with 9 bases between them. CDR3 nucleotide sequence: TGTGCCAGTAGTATAGATGGGGGTGGTCAGCCCCAGCATTTT. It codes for CASSIDGGGQPQHF.

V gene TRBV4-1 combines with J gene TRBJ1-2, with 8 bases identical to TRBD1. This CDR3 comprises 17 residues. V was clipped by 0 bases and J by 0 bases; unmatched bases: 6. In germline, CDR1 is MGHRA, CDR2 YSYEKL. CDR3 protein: CASSQDGDRSANYGYTF. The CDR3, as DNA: TGCGCCAGCAGCCAAGATGGGGACAGGTCAGCTAACTATGGCTACACCTTC.

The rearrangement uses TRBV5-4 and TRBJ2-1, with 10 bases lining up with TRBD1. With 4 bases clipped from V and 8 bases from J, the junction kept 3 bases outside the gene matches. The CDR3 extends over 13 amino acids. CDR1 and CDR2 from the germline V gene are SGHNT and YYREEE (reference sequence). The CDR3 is CASSAGQGDEQFF. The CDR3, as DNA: TGTGCCAGCAGCGCCGGACAGGGGGATGAGCAGTTCTTC.

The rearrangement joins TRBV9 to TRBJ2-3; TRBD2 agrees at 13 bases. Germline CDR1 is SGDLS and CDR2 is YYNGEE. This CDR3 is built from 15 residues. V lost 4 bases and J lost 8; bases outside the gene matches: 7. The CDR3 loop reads CASSQTGLAGATQYF. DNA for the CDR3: TGTGCCAGCAGCCAAACCGGACTAGCGGGGGCTACGCAGTATTTT. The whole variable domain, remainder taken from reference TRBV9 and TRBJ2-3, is DSGVTQTPKHLITATGQRVTLRCSPRSGDLSVYWYQQSLDQGLQFLIQYYNGEERAKGNILERFSAQQFPDLHSELNLSSLELGDSALYFCASSQTGLAGATQYFGPGTRLTVL.

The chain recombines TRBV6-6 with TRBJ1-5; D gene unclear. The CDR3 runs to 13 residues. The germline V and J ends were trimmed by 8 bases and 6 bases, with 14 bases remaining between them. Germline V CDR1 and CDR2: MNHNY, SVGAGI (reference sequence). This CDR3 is CASHVLMGQPQHF. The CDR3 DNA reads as TGTGCCAGCCATGTACTTATGGGTCAGCCCCAGCATTTT.

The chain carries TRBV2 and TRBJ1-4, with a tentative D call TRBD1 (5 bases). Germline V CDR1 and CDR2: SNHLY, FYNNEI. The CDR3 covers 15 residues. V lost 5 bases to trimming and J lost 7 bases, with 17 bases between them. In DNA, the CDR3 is TGTGCCAGCAGTCCCCAGGTTGCAGGGAGTGAAAAACTGTTTTTT. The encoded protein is CASSPQVAGSEKLFF.

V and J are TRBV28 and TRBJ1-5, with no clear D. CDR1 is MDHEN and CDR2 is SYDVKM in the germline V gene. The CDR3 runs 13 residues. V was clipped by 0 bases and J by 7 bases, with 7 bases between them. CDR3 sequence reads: CASSLWTYQPQHF. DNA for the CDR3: TGTGCCAGCAGTTTATGGACTTACCAGCCCCAGCATTTT.

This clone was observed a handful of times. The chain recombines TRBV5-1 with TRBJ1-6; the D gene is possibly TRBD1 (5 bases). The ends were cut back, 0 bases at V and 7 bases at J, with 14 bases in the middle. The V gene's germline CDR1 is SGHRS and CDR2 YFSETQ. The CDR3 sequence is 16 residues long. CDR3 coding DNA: TGCGCCAGCAGCTTGGCACAGGTTTCGGCGAATTCACCCCTCCACTTT. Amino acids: CASSLAQVSANSPLHF.

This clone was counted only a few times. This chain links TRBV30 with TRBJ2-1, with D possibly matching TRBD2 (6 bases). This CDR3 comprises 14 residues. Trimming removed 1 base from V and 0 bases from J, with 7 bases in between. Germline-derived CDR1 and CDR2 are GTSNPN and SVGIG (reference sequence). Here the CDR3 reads CAWSGLGSYNEQFF. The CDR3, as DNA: TGTGCCTGGAGTGGACTAGGCTCCTACAATGAGCAGTTCTTC.

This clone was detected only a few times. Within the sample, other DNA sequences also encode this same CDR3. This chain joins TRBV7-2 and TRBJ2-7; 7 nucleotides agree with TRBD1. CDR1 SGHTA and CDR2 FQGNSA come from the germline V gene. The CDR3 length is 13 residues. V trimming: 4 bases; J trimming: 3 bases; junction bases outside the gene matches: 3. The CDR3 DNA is TGTGCCAGCAGCTCGTACAGGGGCTACGAGCAGTACTTC. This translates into CASSSYRGYEQYF. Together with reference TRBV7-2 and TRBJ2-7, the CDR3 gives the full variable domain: GAGVSQSPSNKVTEKGKDVELRCDPISGHTALYWYRQSLGQGLEFLIYFQGNSAPDKSGLPSDRFSAERTGGSVSTLTIQRTQQEDSAVYLCASSSYRGYEQYFGPGTRLTVT.

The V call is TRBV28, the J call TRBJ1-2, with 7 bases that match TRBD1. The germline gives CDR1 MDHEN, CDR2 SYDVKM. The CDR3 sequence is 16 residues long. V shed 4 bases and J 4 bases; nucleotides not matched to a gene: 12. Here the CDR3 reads CASSSYGTAKTYGYTF. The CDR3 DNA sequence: TGTGCCAGCAGTTCATACGGGACAGCTAAAACCTATGGCTACACCTTC.

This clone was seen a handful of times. CDR3 DNA sequence: TGTGCCAGCTCTCCAAACGACGGGGCGAACACCGGGGAGCTGTTTTTT. This codes for CASSPNDGANTGELFF. The chain has TRBV18 and TRBJ2-2; possibly TRBD2 for D (5 bases). This CDR3 is built from 16 residues. Trimming cost V 6 bases and J 0 bases, with 14 bases left between them. The germline CDR1 and CDR2 sequences are KGHSH and LQKENI.

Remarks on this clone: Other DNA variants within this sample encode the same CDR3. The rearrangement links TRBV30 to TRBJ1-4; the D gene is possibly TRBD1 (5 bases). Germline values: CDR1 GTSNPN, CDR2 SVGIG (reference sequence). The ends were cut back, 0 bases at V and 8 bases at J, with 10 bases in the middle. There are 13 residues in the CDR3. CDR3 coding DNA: TGTGCCTGGAGTGTCGGGACGGGCGAAAAACTGTTTTTT. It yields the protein CAWSVGTGEKLFF.

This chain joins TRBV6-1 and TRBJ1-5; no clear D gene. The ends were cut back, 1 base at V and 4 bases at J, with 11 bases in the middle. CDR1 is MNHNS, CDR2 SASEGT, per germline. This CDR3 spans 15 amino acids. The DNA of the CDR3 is TGTGCCAGCAGTGAAGTCAGCTTCAGAAATCAGCCCCAGCATTTT. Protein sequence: CASSEVSFRNQPQHF.

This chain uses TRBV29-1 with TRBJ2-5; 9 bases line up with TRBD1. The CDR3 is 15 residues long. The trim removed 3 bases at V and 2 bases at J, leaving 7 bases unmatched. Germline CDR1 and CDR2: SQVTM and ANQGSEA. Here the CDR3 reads CSVDKGTGRQETQYF. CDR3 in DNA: TGCAGCGTTGACAAAGGGACAGGGCGACAAGAGACCCAGTACTTC.

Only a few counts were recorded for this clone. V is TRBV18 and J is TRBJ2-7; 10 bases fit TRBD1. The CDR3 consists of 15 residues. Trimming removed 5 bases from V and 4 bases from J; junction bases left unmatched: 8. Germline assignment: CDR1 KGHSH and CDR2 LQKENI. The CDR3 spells CASSTTGTGVYEQYF. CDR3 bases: TGTGCCAGCTCAACGACCGGGACAGGGGTTTACGAGCAGTACTTC. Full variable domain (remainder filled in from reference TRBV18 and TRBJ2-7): NAGVMQNPRHLVRRRGQEARLRCSPMKGHSHVYWYRQLPEEGLKFMVYLQKENIIDESGMPKERFSAEFPKEGPSILRIQQVVRGDSAAYFCASSTTGTGVYEQYFGPGTRLTVT.

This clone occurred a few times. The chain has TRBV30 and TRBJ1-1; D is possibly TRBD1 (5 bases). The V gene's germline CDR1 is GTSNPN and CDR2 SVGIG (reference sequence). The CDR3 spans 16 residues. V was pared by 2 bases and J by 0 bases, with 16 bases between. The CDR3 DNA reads TGTGCCTGGAGTCGAGGGTGGGACGCGGTGAACACTGAAGCTTTCTTT. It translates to CAWSRGWDAVNTEAFF.

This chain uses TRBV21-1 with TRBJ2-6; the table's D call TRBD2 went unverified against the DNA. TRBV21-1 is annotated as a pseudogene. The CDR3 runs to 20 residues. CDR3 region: CASNWRTSGGYNSGANVLTF. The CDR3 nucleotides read TGTGCCAGCAACTGGAGGACTAGCGGGGGATATAACTCTGGGGCCAACGTCCTGACTTTC.

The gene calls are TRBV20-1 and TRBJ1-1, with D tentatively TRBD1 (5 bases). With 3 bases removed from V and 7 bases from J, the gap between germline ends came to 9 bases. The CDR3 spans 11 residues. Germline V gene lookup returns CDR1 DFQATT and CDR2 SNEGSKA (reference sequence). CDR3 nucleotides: TGCAGTGCTAGGCCGGGGGTTGAAGCTTTCTTT. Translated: CSARPGVEAFF.

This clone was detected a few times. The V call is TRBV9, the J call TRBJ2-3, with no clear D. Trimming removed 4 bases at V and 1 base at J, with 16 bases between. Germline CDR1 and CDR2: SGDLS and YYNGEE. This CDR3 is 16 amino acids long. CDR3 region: CASSPSGRRGTDTQYF. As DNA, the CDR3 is TGTGCCAGCAGCCCGTCCGGGCGACGAGGCACAGATACGCAGTATTTT.